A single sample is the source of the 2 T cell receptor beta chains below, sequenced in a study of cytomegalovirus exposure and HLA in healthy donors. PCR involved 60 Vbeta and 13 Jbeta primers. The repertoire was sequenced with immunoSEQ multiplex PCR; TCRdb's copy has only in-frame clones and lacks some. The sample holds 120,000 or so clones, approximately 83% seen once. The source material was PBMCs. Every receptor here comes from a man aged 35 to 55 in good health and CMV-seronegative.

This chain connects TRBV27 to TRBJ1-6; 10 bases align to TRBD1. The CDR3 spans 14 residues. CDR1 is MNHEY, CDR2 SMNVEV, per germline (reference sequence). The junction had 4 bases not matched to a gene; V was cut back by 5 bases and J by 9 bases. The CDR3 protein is CASSRQGAPSPLHF. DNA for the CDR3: TGTGCCAGCAGTCGACAGGGGGCCCCTTCACCCCTCCACTTT.

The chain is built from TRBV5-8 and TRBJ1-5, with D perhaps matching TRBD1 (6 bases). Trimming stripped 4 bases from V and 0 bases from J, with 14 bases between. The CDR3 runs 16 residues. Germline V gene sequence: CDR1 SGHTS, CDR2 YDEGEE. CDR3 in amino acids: CASSPRQAISNQPQHF. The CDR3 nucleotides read TGTGCCAGCAGCCCCCGACAGGCCATTAGCAATCAGCCCCAGCATTTT.